The clone carrying this T cell receptor beta chain was found many times. Its target is unknown. The sample belongs to a study of T cells in Graves' hyperthyroidism and ophthalmopathy. General observations from the study: Blood samples included most of the expanded thyroid clonotypes exceeding 0.001.

PBMCs were obtained from approximately 10 ml fresh peripheral blood. Amplified regions were TCR beta CDR3 sequences from RNA transcripts. With the HTBI primer set, the TCR CDR3 went through a first round of RT-PCR. From the multiplex PCR reads, TCRdb called clonotypes with MiXCR, one entry per CDR3 protein. The table has roughly 240,000 distinct CDR3 sequences, roughly a quarter seen once. Trimming shortened V by 0 bases and J by 3 bases, and 6 bases separated the two germline ends. The CDR3 has 15 residues. Germline CDR1 reads MNHEY; CDR2 reads SMNVEV (reference sequence). V usage is TRBV27 and J usage is TRBJ2-6, with D possibly matching TRBD1 (5 bases). The sequence was obtained from a woman between 40 and 50 years old with Graves' ophthalmopathy. Sequencing was carried out using blood. The DNA of the CDR3 is TGTGCCAGCAGTTTATCAGGGGTTGGGGCCAACGTCCTGACTTTC. Its translation is CASSLSGVGANVLTF.